Sequencing of this T cell receptor beta chain was carried out in a study of blood T cell repertoires in COVID-19. Overall study context: Sites in the United States, Italy and Spain provided acute and convalescent COVID-19 samples. PBMCs, B-cell-depleted T cells, or T cells were the source of the cDNA or gDNA that made up the material.

The authors' processing: How many nucleated cells were present was estimated from reference gene primer amplification. Libraries were prepared by immunoSEQ multiplex PCR; TCRdb keeps only in-frame clonotypes and omits some of them. The V and J calls and clone size come from that table; D and trimming were worked out from the DNA. The sample consists of about 240,000 clones, more than 75% of them appearing once. Trimming cost V 5 bases and J 9 bases, with 19 bases left between them. This CDR3 is 14 amino acids long. From germline, CDR1 is SGHAT and CDR2 FQNNGV. The chain joins TRBV11-2 to TRBJ1-1; a possible D gene is TRBD1 (6 bases). Material for sequencing was peripheral blood. The receptor was derived from a woman aged 55-70 years with active or convalescent COVID-19. The CDR3, as DNA: TGTGCCAGCAGCCCTCAGACAGGAGACCTAAAAGCTTTCTTT. Translating it yields CASSPQTGDLKAFF.